Given below is one T cell receptor beta chain in context. Its target is unknown. Here immunoSEQ multiplex PCR was the method, and the copy in TCRdb shows in-frame clones only, minus some. Here the sample spans some 58,000 clones, around nine tenths being singletons. This entry is derived from a study of OX40 agonist ivuxolimab in advanced cancers. CDR3 length: 15 residues. The ends were cut back, 2 bases at V and 0 bases at J, with 11 bases in the middle. CDR1 is SGHNT and CDR2 is YYREEE in the germline V gene (reference sequence). Study findings and constraints: CD8+ T cells were the subset that, on average, had more expanded clones than CD4+. Among the lowest peripheral clonal expansion occurred in 0.1-3.0 mg/kg partial responders.

Systemic immunosuppression or a history of autoimmune disease excluded patients. The sequence derives from an adult with an advanced solid tumor such as melanoma, head and neck, liver or kidney cancer. The chain links TRBV5-4 to TRBJ1-1; D is unclear. This sample comprised CD4+ or CD8+ T cells sorted from blood, obtained in a trial of the OX40 agonist ivuxolimab. In nucleotides, the CDR3 is TGTGCCAGCAGCTTCCCACCAGGCTTGAACACTGAAGCTTTCTTT. This sequence encodes CASSFPPGLNTEAFF.